This record looks at one TCR beta chain sequence and its context. This sample is part of a study of blood T cell repertoires in COVID-19. The table came from immunoSEQ multiplex PCR; TCRdb's copy has only in-frame clones and leaves some out. Of about 350,000 clones listed, roughly nine tenths are singletons. This CDR3 contains 15 residues. Germline V lookup: CDR1 SGHRS, CDR2 YFSETQ. The J segment lost 0 bases and the V segment lost 8 bases, leaving 9 bases of the junction unmatched. The sequencing sample was made of peripheral blood. The TCR sequence derives from a woman between 55 and 75 years old with COVID-19, enrolled during active disease. The chain combines TRBV5-1 with TRBJ2-3; 7 bases line up with TRBD1. The CDR3 is CASRDSPTSTDTQYF. The CDR3, as DNA: TGCGCCAGTAGGGACAGCCCTACGAGCACAGATACGCAGTATTTT.